The source of this T cell receptor (beta chain) is a study of T cells in Graves' hyperthyroidism and ophthalmopathy. General study results and limits: Before onset, by a median of around six months, the model predicted ophthalmopathy.

The CDR3 runs 14 residues. From germline, CDR1 is DFQATT and CDR2 SNEGSKA (reference sequence). V shed 4 bases, J shed 5 bases, and the junction held 6 bases outside the gene matches. Uncontrolled infection, other autoimmune disease, pregnancy and lactation each barred patients from inclusion. The CDR3 regions of TCR beta were amplified from RNA transcripts. First-round RT-PCR of the TCR CDR3 relied on the HTBI primer set. TCRdb re-analysed the multiplex PCR reads in MiXCR, keeping a single row per CDR3 protein. The table shows 500,000 to 550,000 distinct CDR3 sequences, with 20% occurring only once. Regarding this clonotype: Its specificity is unknown.

This TCR was recovered from a man aged 35-49 years with Graves' ophthalmopathy. The sequencing input was blood. The chain combines TRBV20-1 with TRBJ2-4, with 9 bases lining up with TRBD2. The CDR3 loop reads CSAKILAGQNIQYF. The DNA of the CDR3 is TGCAGTGCTAAGATCCTAGCGGGGCAAAACATTCAGTACTTC.